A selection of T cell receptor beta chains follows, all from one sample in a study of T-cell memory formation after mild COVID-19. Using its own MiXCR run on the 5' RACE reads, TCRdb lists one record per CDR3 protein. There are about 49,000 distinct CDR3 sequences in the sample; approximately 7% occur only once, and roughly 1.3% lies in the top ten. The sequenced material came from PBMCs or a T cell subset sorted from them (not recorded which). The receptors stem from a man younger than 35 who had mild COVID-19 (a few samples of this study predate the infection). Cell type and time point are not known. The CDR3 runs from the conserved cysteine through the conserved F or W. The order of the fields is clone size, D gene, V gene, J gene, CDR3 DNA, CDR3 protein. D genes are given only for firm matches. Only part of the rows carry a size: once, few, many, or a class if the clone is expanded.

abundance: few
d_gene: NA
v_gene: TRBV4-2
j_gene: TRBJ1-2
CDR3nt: TGTGCCAGCAGCCAAGATTTCCAGTATGGCTACACCTTC
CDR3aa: CASSQDFQYGYTF

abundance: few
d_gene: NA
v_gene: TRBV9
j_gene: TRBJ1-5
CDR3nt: TGTGCCAGCAGCGTAGGGGGAAGCAATCAGCCCCAGCATTTT
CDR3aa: CASSVGGSNQPQHF

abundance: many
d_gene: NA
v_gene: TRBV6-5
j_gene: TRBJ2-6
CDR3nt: TGTGCCATTGGCCAGGGATATACCGGGGCCAACGTCCTGACTTTC
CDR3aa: CAIGQGYTGANVLTF

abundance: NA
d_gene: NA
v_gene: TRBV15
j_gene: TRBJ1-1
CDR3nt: TGTGCCACCACGCGTGACTTGAACACTGAAGCTTTCTTT
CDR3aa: CATTRDLNTEAFF

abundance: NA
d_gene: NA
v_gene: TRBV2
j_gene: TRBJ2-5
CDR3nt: TGTGCCAGCAGTGAAAACTTGGGGGGAGGAGAGACCCAGTACTTC
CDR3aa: CASSENLGGGETQYF

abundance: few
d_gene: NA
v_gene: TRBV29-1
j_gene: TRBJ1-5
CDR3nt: TGCAGCGTTGCCTGGGGGCTTAGCAATCAGCCCCAGCATTTT
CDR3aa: CSVAWGLSNQPQHF

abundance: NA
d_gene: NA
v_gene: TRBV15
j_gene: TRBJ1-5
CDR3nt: TGTGCCACCAGCAGAGACAGGTATAGCAATCAGCCCCAGCATTTT
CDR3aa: CATSRDRYSNQPQHF

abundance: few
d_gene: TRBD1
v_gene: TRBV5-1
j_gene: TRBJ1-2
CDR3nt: TGCGCCAGCAGCACCGGGACAGGGTGGGGAAACTATGGCTACACCTTC
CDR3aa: CASSTGTGWGNYGYTF

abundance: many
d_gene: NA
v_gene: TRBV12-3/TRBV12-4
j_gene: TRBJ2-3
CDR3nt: TGTGCCAGCAGTTCAGTCCGGGGGTCGGCTTGGGGCACAGATACGCAGTATTTT
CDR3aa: CASSSVRGSAWGTDTQYF

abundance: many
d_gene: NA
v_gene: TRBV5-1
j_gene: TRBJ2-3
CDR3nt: TGCGCCAGCAGCTCCGTGATCTCGGGAGATACGCAGTATTTT
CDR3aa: CASSSVISGDTQYF

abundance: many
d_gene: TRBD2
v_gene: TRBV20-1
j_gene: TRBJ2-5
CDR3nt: TGCAGTGCGGTGCTAGCGGGGGGCTCCCAAGAGACCCAGTACTTC
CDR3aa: CSAVLAGGSQETQYF

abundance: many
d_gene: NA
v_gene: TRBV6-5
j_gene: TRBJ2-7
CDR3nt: TGTGCCAGCAGTAACCCCTTTCGGGAGCAGTACTTC
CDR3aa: CASSNPFREQYF

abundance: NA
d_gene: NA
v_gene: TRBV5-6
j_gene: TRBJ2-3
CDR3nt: TGTGCCAGCAGTACAGCCGGCACAGATACGCAGTATTTT
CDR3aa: CASSTAGTDTQYF

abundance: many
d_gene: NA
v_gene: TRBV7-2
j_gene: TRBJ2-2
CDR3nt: TGTGCCAGCAGCCTGATGGTACTCGGGACCGGGGAGCTGTTTTTT
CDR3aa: CASSLMVLGTGELFF

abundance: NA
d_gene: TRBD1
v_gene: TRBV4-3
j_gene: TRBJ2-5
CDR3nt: TGCGCCAGCAGCCAAGGACAGGGGACGGAGACCCAGTACTTC
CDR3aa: CASSQGQGTETQYF

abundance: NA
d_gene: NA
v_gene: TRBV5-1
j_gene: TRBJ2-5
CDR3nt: TGCGCCAGCAGCTTGGTGGGGGGCCAACGGGAGACCCAGTACTTC
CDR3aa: CASSLVGGQRETQYF

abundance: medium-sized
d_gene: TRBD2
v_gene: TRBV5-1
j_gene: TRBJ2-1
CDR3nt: TGCGCCAGCAGCTTGGCAACTAGCGGGGAAGAGCAGTTCTTC
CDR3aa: CASSLATSGEEQFF

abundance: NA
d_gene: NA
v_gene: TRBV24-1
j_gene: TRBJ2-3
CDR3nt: TGTGCCACCAGTGAACCGGGGACAGATACGCAGTATTTT
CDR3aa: CATSEPGTDTQYF

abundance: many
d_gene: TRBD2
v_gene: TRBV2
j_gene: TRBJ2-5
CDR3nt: TGTGCCAGCAGTGGGGCAGCAGCGGGGGTGACCCAGTACTTC
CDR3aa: CASSGAAAGVTQYF

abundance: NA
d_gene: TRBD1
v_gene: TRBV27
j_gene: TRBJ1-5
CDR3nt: TGTGCCAGCAGTTCACAGGGGGCTAGCCAGCCCCAGCATTTT
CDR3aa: CASSSQGASQPQHF

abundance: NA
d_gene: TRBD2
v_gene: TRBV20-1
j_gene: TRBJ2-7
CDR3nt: TGCAGTGCTAGAGATCGGCTAGCGGGGGGATTTTTTAGGGAGCAGTACTTC
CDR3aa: CSARDRLAGGFFREQYF

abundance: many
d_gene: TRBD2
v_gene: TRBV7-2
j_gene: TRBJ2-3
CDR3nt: TGTGCCAGCAGCTCCCTCGGACTAGCGGGAGATACGCAGTATTTT
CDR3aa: CASSSLGLAGDTQYF

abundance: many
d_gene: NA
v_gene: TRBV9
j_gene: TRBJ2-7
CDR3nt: TGTGCCAGCAGCGTACTGCCAGGGATCTCCTACGAGCAGTACTTC
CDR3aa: CASSVLPGISYEQYF

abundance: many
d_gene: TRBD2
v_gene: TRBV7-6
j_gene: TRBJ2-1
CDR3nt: TGTGCCAGCAGGGGGACTAAAAACAATGAGCAGTTCTTC
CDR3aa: CASRGTKNNEQFF

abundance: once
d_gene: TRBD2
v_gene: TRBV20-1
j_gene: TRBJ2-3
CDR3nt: TGCAGTGCTAGAAGCGGGGGCCCAGATACGCAGTATTTT
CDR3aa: CSARSGGPDTQYF

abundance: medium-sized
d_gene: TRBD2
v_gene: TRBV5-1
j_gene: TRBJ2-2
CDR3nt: TGCGCCAGCAGCCGTAGCGGGGTGAACACCGGGGAGCTGTTTTTT
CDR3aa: CASSRSGVNTGELFF

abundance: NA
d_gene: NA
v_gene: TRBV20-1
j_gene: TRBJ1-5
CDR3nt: TGCAGTGCTACCGGAGTGTTCCTGGGAGCTCAGCCCCAGCATTTT
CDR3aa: CSATGVFLGAQPQHF

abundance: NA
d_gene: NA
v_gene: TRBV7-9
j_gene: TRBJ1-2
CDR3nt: TGTGCCAGCGCCCGAGGCCAAATTAACTATGGCTACACCTTC
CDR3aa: CASARGQINYGYTF

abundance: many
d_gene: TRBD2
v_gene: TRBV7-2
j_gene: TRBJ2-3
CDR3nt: TGTGCCAGCAGTCTAGCGGGGGGGGCAACAGATACGCAGTATTTT
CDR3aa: CASSLAGGATDTQYF

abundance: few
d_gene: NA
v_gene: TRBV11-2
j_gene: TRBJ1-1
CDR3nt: TGTGCCAGCAGCTTAGGCTCCGGGAGCACTGAAGCTTTCTTT
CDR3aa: CASSLGSGSTEAFF

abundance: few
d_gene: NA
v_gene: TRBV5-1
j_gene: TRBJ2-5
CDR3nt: TGCGCCAGCAGCTTAGGGCTCACCCACCAAGAGACCCAGTACTTC
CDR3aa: CASSLGLTHQETQYF

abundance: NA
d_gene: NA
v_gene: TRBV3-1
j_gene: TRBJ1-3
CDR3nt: TGTGCCAGCAGCCTTTCGCGGGGAAACACCATATATTTT
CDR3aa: CASSLSRGNTIYF

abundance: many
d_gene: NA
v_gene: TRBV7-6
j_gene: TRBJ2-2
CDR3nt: TGTGCCAGCAGCTTAGTCGGGGAAACCGGGGAGCTGTTTTTT
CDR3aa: CASSLVGETGELFF

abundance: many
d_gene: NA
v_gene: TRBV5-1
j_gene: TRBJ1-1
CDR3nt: TGCGCCAGCAGCCATTACGGGGAGAACACTGAAGCTTTCTTT
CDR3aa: CASSHYGENTEAFF

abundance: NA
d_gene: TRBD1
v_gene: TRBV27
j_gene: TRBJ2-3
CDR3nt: TGTGCCAGCAGTGGTGGGGCAGGGGGTGATACGCAGTATTTT
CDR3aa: CASSGGAGGDTQYF

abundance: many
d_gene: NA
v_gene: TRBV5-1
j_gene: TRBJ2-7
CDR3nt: TGCGCCAGCAGCTTATGGGGAACGGACAACGAGCAGTACTTC
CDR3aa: CASSLWGTDNEQYF

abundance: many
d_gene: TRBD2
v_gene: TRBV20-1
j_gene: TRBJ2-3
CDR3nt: TGCAGTGCTAGAGATCCGGGGGGGGTCACAGATACGCAGTATTTT
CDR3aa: CSARDPGGVTDTQYF

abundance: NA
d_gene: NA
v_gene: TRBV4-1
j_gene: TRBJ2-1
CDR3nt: TGCGCCAGCAGCCAAGATTTAACAGCCTACAATGAGCAGTTCTTC
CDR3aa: CASSQDLTAYNEQFF

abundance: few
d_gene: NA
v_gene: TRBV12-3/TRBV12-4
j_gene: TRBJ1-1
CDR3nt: TGTGCCAGCAGTTCCGGGGGGAGCATGAACACTGAAGCTTTCTTT
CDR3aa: CASSSGGSMNTEAFF

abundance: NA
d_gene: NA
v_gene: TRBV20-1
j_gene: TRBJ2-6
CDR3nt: TGCAGTGCTGATGGAGGCTTCTCTGGGGCCAACGTCCTGACTTTC
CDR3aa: CSADGGFSGANVLTF

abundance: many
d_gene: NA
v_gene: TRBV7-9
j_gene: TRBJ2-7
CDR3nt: TGTGCCAGCAGCCCAATTGTGGACGAGCAGTACTTC
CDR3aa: CASSPIVDEQYF